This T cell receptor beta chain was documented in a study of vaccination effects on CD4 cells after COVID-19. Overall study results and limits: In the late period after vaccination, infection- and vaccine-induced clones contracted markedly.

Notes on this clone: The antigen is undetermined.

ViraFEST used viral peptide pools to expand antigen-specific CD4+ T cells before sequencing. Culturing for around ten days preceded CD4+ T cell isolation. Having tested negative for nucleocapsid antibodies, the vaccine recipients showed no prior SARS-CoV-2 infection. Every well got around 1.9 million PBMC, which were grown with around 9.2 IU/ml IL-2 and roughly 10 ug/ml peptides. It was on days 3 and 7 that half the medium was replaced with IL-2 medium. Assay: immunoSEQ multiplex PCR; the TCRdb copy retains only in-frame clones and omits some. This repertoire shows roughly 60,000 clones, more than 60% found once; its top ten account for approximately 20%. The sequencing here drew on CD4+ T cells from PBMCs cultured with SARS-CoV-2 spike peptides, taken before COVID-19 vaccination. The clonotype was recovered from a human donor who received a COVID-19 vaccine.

CDR3 amino acids: CASSPLGGRSGNTIYF. CDR3 in DNA: TGTGCCAGCAGCCCTCTGGGAGGCAGATCTGGAAACACCATATATTTT. The chain employs TRBV3-1 (or the pseudogene TRBV3-2) and TRBJ1-3; D ambiguous. This CDR3 spans 16 amino acids. The V end lost 4 bases, the J end lost 1 base, and 14 bases lay between the germline ends. The germline V gene encodes CDR1 LGHDT and CDR2 YNNKEL (reference sequence).